The rows below give T cell receptor beta chains drawn from one sample of a study of STAT5B mutations in CD4+ large granular lymphocyte leukemia. Generated by immunoSEQ multiplex PCR, the TCRdb table keeps only in-frame clones and is missing some. The sample comprises tens of thousands of clones, about 76% of which are singletons, and roughly 1% rests with the top ten. Sample: CD4+ T cells from blood buffy coats. These receptors all come from a human donor in good health. Each CDR3 is given with its conserved first and last residue. The D gene is left open where the match is weak. Some rows have no size entry. The others give once, few or many, or a class for an expanded clone.

TRBV30,TRBJ1-1,NA,NA,TGTGCCTGGCGGGGGGACACTGAAGCTTTCTTT,CAWRGDTEAFF
TRBV20-1,TRBJ2-5,few,NA,TGCAGTGCTCCAAAAGGGGAGACCCAGTACTTC,CSAPKGETQYF
TRBV6-5,TRBJ1-2,few,NA,TGTGCCAGCAGAAAGGACAGCAACTATGGCTACACCTTC,CASRKDSNYGYTF
TRBV28,TRBJ2-2,NA,NA,TGTGCCAGCAGTGAATTACAGGGTAACACCGGGGAGCTGTTTTTT,CASSELQGNTGELFF
TRBV10-3,TRBJ1-1,few,NA,TGTGCCATCAGGAGGGCAAACACTGAAGCTTTCTTT,CAIRRANTEAFF
TRBV7-2,TRBJ2-3,NA,NA,TGTGCCAGCAGCTTAGCTTGGGACTCAAGCACAGATACGCAGTATTTT,CASSLAWDSSTDTQYF
TRBV5-1,TRBJ1-4,NA,NA,TGCGCCAGCAGGATTGGAGAGGGCGAAAAACTGTTTTTT,CASRIGEGEKLFF
TRBV7-2,TRBJ1-6,NA,TRBD1,TGTGCCAGCAGCTTGGGGACAGAGAATTCACCCCTCCACTTT,CASSLGTENSPLHF
TRBV30,TRBJ1-4,NA,NA,TGTGCCTGGATGAGGGACCGGGGAAAAAAACTGTTTTTT,CAWMRDRGKKLFF
TRBV7-2,TRBJ1-2,NA,NA,TGTGCCAGCAGCCTGCAGGGAGGGGCCACTGGCTACACCTTC,CASSLQGGATGYTF
TRBV5-4,TRBJ1-1,NA,NA,TGTGCCAGCAGCATTCAGAGAAACACTGAAGCTTTCTTT,CASSIQRNTEAFF
TRBV7-8,TRBJ2-4,NA,NA,TGTGCCAGCAGCTTATTAACAGCTCAAAACATTCAGTACTTC,CASSLLTAQNIQYF
TRBV6-1,TRBJ2-1,NA,TRBD2,TGTGCCAGCAGTGAAGCCCCTAGCGGGGAGGTTGAGCAGTTCTTC,CASSEAPSGEVEQFF
TRBV4-1,TRBJ1-1,few,TRBD1,TGCGCCAGCAGCCTCCGGGACAGGGGGGACACTGAAGCTTTCTTT,CASSLRDRGDTEAFF
TRBV12-5,TRBJ2-1,NA,NA,TGTGCTAGTGGTTTGGGACAGGCCTACGGCTACAATGAGCAGTTCTTC,CASGLGQAYGYNEQFF
TRBV28,TRBJ2-3,NA,NA,TGTGCTATTAAAGGCGGGGGCCCCGGGACGCAGTATTTT,CAIKGGGPGTQYF
TRBV19,TRBJ1-5,NA,NA,TGTGCCAGTAGTACAGGGATGTCCCAGCCCCAGCATTTT,CASSTGMSQPQHF
TRBV28,TRBJ1-2,NA,NA,TGTGCCAGCAGTTCGGGGTTGAACTATGGCTACACCTTC,CASSSGLNYGYTF
TRBV15,TRBJ1-2,NA,TRBD1,TGTGCCACCAGCAGCCGGGACAGGGGGCGAGATGGCTACACCTTC,CATSSRDRGRDGYTF
TRBV7-3,TRBJ1-2,NA,NA,TGTGCCAGCAGCTTAAGGGGGGGGCAGCACTATGGCTACACCTTC,CASSLRGGQHYGYTF
TRBV5-1,TRBJ2-7,NA,TRBD1,TGCGCCAGCAGCGGAGGACAGGGGAGGTTTCACGAGCAGTACTTC,CASSGGQGRFHEQYF
TRBV5-1,TRBJ2-2,NA,TRBD1,TGCGCCAGCAGCGAGTTAGGGACAGCGAACACCGGGGAGCTGTTTTTT,CASSELGTANTGELFF
TRBV19,TRBJ2-3,NA,NA,TGTGCCAGTAGGGACTCACCGCTCCCCAGCACAGATACGCAGTATTTT,CASRDSPLPSTDTQYF